These 8 T cell receptor beta chains came from one sample sequenced in a study of prognosis after radiotherapy for stage I lung cancer. Using two-round multiplex PCR, the authors amplified TCR beta CDR3 from genomic DNA. Primers specific to each TRBV and TRBJ gene were used in first-round PCR. TCRdb redid the calling of the multiplex PCR reads with MiXCR, one entry per CDR3 protein. The repertoire holds around 25,000 distinct CDR3 sequences, with around 36% as singletons. Sample: PBMCs, taken before or after stereotactic body radiation therapy (not recorded which). The receptors shown here come from a donor of 50 years or more with non-small cell lung cancer.

In its sample, this clonotype was seen many times. V gene TRBV20-1 combines with J gene TRBJ2-3; D is possibly TRBD1 (6 bases). CDR3 size: 12 residues. From germline, CDR1 is DFQATT and CDR2 SNEGSKA (reference sequence). Deletions cut 8 bases from V and 4 bases from J, with 13 bases between. CDR3 protein: CSLKTGADTQYF. CDR3 sequence (DNA): TGCAGTCTGAAGACAGGCGCAGATACGCAGTATTTT.

This clonotype was seen many times. The gene calls are TRBV19 and TRBJ2-7; possibly TRBD1 or TRBD2 for D (5 bases each). Trimming removed 6 bases from V and 2 bases from J, with 14 bases in between. Germline V gives CDR1 LNHDA, CDR2 SQIVND (reference sequence). CDR3 length: 14 amino acids. In DNA, the CDR3 is TGTGCCAGTAGGAACCGGGACGGACCCTACGAGCAGTACTTC. Residues: CASRNRDGPYEQYF.

Comments on this clonotype: At one of its ends the junction is not consistent with the germline gene, which may arise from a read error. V is TRBV6-2 or TRBV6-3 and J is TRBJ1-2; possibly TRBD1 for D (5 bases). Looked up from germline, CDR1 is MNHEY and CDR2 is SVGEGT. CDR3 size: 17 residues. The CDR3 nucleotides read TGTGCCAGCAGTTACTCGAGGATAAAGGGGCTGCCCTATTGCTACACCTTC. Protein: CASSYSRIKGLPYCYTF.

In its sample, this clonotype was seen many times. The rearrangement links TRBV12-3 or TRBV12-4 to TRBJ2-1; TRBD2 agrees at 12 bases. Trimming cost V 6 bases and J 6 bases; bases outside gene matches: 6. The CDR3 runs to 15 residues. For the CDR3, the DNA is TGTGCCAGCAGCCCACTAGCGGGAGGTATCAATGAGCAGTTCTTC. Translation gives CASSPLAGGINEQFF.

This clonotype was recorded once. The germline gene is not matched at one end of the junction; a read error may be the cause. This chain links TRBV12-3 or TRBV12-4 with TRBJ2-1; unclear D gene. The length of the CDR3 is 15 residues. CDR3 nucleotide sequence: TGTGGCAGCAGTCCCGGGTCTAAATCCTACAATGAGCAGTTCTTC. Protein: CGSSPGSKSYNEQFF.

This clonotype was counted ten times or more. The rearrangement uses TRBV2 and TRBJ1-2; a weak D match, TRBD1 (6 bases). The CDR3 totals 13 residues. From germline, CDR1 is SNHLY and CDR2 FYNNEI. Trimming cost V 0 bases and J 8 bases, with 10 bases left between them. Here the CDR3 DNA reads TGTGCCAGCAGTGAAGCGCTTGGGACAGGCTACACCTTC. Encoded protein: CASSEALGTGYTF.

Turning to this clonotype: A read error may be the cause here, since a much bigger clone is one base away. This chain uses TRBV19 with TRBJ2-3, with 8 bases that match TRBD2. The germline V gene has CDR1 LNHDA and CDR2 SQIVND (reference sequence). The CDR3 covers 16 residues. Unmatched junction bases numbered 10, after V lost 1 base and J lost 7 bases. The CDR3 DNA reads as TGTGCCAGTAGTATAGGGCTAGCGGGTTCTGGGTATACGCAGTATTTT. Translated, it gives CASSIGLAGSGYTQYF. Full variable domain (remainder filled in from reference TRBV19 and TRBJ2-3): DGGITQSPKYLFRKEGQNVTLSCEQNLNHDAMYWYRQDPGQGLRLIYYSQIVNDFQKGDIAEGYSVSREKKESFPLTVTSAQKNPTAFYLCASSIGLAGSGYTQYFGPGTRLTVL.

By share, this clonotype counts as medium-sized. CDR3 in amino acids: CASTQTGNEQYF. DNA of the CDR3: TGTGCCAGCACCCAGACAGGGAACGAGCAGTACTTC. V and J are TRBV12-3 or TRBV12-4 and TRBJ2-7, with TRBD1 matching 7 bases. The CDR3 sequence is 12 residues long. The V gene end was trimmed by 7 bases and the J gene end by 5 bases; junction bases not matched to a gene: 5.